A single sample is the source of the 4 T cell receptor beta chains below, sequenced in a study of CD8 T cells in ankylosing spondylitis. Study findings and constraints: In ankylosing spondylitis blood, a motif of roughly eight highly homologous TCR beta variants appeared characteristic.

Antigens for these TCRs are unknown. TCRdb itself ran the 5' RACE reads through MiXCR, one entry per CDR3 protein. Here the sample spans fewer than 400,000 distinct CDR3 sequences, approximately 8.2% being singletons. The sequenced material came from blood, either unsorted or a sorted T cell fraction (not recorded which). The receptors were gathered from a male donor with ankylosing spondylitis.

This clonotype was picked up a small number of times. The rearrangement joins TRBV12-3 or TRBV12-4 to TRBJ2-1; possible D gene TRBD1, 5 bases. The ends were cut back, 1 base at V and 8 bases at J, with 9 bases in the middle. The CDR3 has 13 amino acids. CDR3 bases: TGTGCCAGCAGTTTAGTAGGACACGATGAGCAGTTCTTC. Its translation is CASSLVGHDEQFF.

This clonotype was seen more than once but under ten times. V gene TRBV10-3 combines with J gene TRBJ2-1, with 10 bases lining up with TRBD2. The germline V gene has CDR1 ENHRY and CDR2 SYGVKD. Trimming took 10 bases from V and 9 from J; bases not matched to a gene: 15. CDR3 length: 15 residues. CDR3: CATRKTGLASGEQFF. The CDR3 DNA sequence: TGTGCCACACGAAAAACGGGACTAGCGTCGGGTGAGCAGTTCTTC.

V and J are TRBV29-1 and TRBJ2-2; D might be TRBD2 (5 bases). This CDR3 region has 12 residues. Germline lookup yields CDR1 SQVTM and CDR2 ANQGSEA. Trimming left V 6 bases short and J 6 bases short, with 11 bases between. The CDR3 protein is CSVVRAPGELFF. The CDR3 DNA is TGCAGCGTAGTGCGGGCCCCCGGGGAGCTGTTTTTT.

This clonotype has ten or more counts. The J gene is TRBJ2-7, the V gene TRBV6-1; 9 bases fit TRBD2. Germline CDR1 and CDR2: MNHNS and SASEGT. The CDR3 loop spans 15 amino acids. Losses at the gene ends were 8 bases for V and 0 bases for J; bases not matched to a gene: 8. CDR3 in amino acids: CASRTSEALSYEQYF. The CDR3 bases are TGTGCCAGCCGGACTAGCGAAGCCCTCTCCTACGAGCAGTACTTC.